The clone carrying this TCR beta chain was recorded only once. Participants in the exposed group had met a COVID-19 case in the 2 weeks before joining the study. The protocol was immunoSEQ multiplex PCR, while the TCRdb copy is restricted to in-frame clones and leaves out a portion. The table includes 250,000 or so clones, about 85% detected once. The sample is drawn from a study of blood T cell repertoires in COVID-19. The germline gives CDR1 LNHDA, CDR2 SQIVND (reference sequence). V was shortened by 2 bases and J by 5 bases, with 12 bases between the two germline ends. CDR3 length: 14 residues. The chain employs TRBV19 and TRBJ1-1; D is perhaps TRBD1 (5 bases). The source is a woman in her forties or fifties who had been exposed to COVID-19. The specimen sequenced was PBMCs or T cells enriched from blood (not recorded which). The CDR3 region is CASSIISGWTEAFF. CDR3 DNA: TGTGCCAGTAGTATAATCTCAGGGTGGACTGAAGCTTTCTTT. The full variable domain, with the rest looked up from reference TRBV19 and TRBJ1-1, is DGGITQSPKYLFRKEGQNVTLSCEQNLNHDAMYWYRQDPGQGLRLIYYSQIVNDFQKGDIAEGYSVSREKKESFPLTVTSAQKNPTAFYLCASSIISGWTEAFFGQGTRLTVV.